This TCR beta chain came from a study of identical twins. Findings of the study overall: Surplus twin overlap in beta out-of-frame sequences was less pronounced. A cross-sectional statistical analysis, not follow-up of the same donors, supported the conclusions. In cord blood, abundant beta clonotypes had fewer insertions; memory showed no trend.

A few counts support this clonotype. The antigen is not known. Unique molecular identifiers were present on cDNA, and template switching added a universal primer site. TCRdb used MiXCR to reprocess the 5' RACE reads, holding one entry per CDR3 protein. The top ten hold approximately 0.29% of the sample, which has 1.5 million to 2 million distinct CDR3 sequences, about 32% seen once. With 0 bases removed from V and 3 bases from J, the gap between germline ends came to 5 bases. In germline, CDR1 is SGHTA, CDR2 FQGNSA. This CDR3 is built from 13 residues. This chain joins TRBV7-2 and TRBJ2-5; no clear D. The specimen sequenced was cord blood. The TCR sequence derives from a newborn girl in good health. The CDR3: CASSLAPEETQYF. Written as DNA, the CDR3 is TGTGCCAGCAGCTTAGCGCCGGAAGAGACCCAGTACTTC.